The rows below give T cell receptor beta chains drawn from one sample of a study of regulatory T cells in long-lasting Graves disease. TCRdb redid the calling of the multiplex PCR reads with MiXCR, one entry per CDR3 protein. The sample has 380,000 or so distinct CDR3 sequences; 15% to 20% are singletons. The sample also formed part of further work on T cells in Graves' hyperthyroidism and ophthalmopathy.

Sequencing used peripheral blood mononuclear cells (PBMCs), obtained at new diagnosis, from a patient treated with antithyroid drugs. These receptor sequences come from a woman under 30 with Graves disease. Both conserved end residues are trimmed from each CDR3. Not all rows give a size; the values are once, few, many and, for expanded clones, a class.

v_call clone_size cdr3_aa
TRBV2 many ASSEDRIGQPQH
TRBV3-1 . ASSQVTSYGYT
TRBV9 once ASSVGGSVVETQY
TRBV7-2 . ASSTGQGINEQF
TRBV4-2 few ASSQDLEGVYGYT
TRBV7-9 many ASSSLIAGVDNEQF
TRBV20-1 many SATGGIGTEAF
TRBV28 few ASSLWRSSYNSPLH
TRBV11-3 . ASSSQTSGGAETQY
TRBV18 many ASSPSGLGEQY
TRBV12-5 many ASGSTLEQGAYGYT
TRBV6-1 many ASSPADGWDYGYT
TRBV5-6 . ASSYRDGAYEQY
TRBV6-1 once ASTRDLWGYT
TRBV5-4 many ASSPGTSNTEAF
TRBV2 many ASSGAEAF
TRBV3-1 many ASSRLGLAGAKGNEQF
TRBV20-1 many SAPGGGGETQY
TRBV20-1 . SARDWSGRYQETQY
TRBV11-2 many ASSLRTGAYEQY
TRBV5-1 many ASSPQGQGAGTEAF
TRBV5-1 many APGREQY
TRBV3-1 many ASSPRGFGYT
TRBV5-1 many ASSLEGGNQPQH
TRBV20-1 . SARVAGKEAF
TRBV18 . ASSPRGSGYEQY
TRBV25-1 many ASSPKGTGADQPQH
TRBV19 . ASSISARQGSGYT
TRBV15 many ATIQAYEQY
TRBV6-1 . ASSEWTGGF
TRBV29-1 . SGIGSTEAF
TRBV20-1 once SARGQYEAF
TRBV29-1 . SGGENIQY
TRBV12-3/TRBV12-4 . ASSRTGGAGTQY
TRBV20-1 many SADGPGNTIY
TRBV5-1 many ASRGGDRLNTEAF
TRBV10-3 many AINRQGANTGELF
TRBV18 . ASSPLAEGNGYT
TRBV3-1 many ASKLKLLDNTGELF
TRBV9 . ASSPGGT
TRBV7-9 . ASTPGTSGFYNEQF
TRBV2 many ASSDRDYSNQPQH
TRBV5-1 many ASSYVGSEQF
TRBV6-1 many ASKLGTGELTGELF
TRBV5-1 . ASSSTPGTGGWNEQF
TRBV20-1 many SASGGGTSGAQETQY
TRBV29-1 . SAEMGVGNEQF
TRBV2 . ASSLGRVDLEY
TRBV7-2 . ASSADSRGFPNEKLF
TRBV5-5 many ASSSKTRGNEQF
TRBV7-9 many ASSTHNEQF
TRBV20-1 . SASRTSGGAGQNIQH
TRBV19 . ASTPGTGAPKQF
TRBV5-1 few ASSWRSGDTEAF
TRBV29-1 many SVARANTEAF
TRBV20-1 many SASRIGTAGNQPQH
TRBV20-1 . SARDFGRGNQPQH